This T cell receptor beta chain is from a study of blood T cell repertoires in COVID-19. Study details: Italy, Spain and the United States were the sources of the convalescent and acute COVID-19 samples. Nucleic acid was either cDNA or gDNA, and it came from T cells, B-cell-depleted T cells, or PBMCs.

The CDR3 extends over 16 amino acids. Trimming cost V 4 bases and J 4 bases; bases outside gene matches: 11. The germline V gene has CDR1 MNHNS and CDR2 SASEGT. Per the study methods: It was from reference gene primer amplification that nucleated cell counts were estimated. Generated by immunoSEQ multiplex PCR, the TCRdb table keeps only in-frame clones and is missing some. V and J calls and clone size are as listed in that table; D and trimming were resolved from the DNA. The table lists more than 95,000 clones, roughly 90% of them singletons. This chain links TRBV6-1 with TRBJ2-7; TRBD2 aligns across 9 bases. Sequencing input: peripheral blood. This TCR was recovered from a woman aged 55-70 years with acute or convalescent COVID-19. The CDR3 spells CASSAYSGTSMYEQYF. The CDR3, as DNA: TGTGCCAGCAGTGCGTACTCCGGGACTAGCATGTACGAGCAGTACTTC.